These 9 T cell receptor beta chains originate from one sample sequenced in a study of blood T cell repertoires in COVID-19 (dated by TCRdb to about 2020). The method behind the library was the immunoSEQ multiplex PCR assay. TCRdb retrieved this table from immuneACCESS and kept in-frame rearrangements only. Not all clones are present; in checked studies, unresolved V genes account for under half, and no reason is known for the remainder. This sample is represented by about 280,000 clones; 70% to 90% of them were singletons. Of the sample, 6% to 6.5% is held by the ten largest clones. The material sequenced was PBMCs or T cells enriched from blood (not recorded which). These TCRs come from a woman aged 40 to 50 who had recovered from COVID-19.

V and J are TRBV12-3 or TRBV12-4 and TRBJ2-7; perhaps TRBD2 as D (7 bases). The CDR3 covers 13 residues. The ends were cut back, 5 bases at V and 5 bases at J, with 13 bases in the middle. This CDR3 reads CASSPGGRNEQYF. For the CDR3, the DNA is TGTGCCAGCAGTCCCGGGGGGCGGAACGAGCAGTACTTC.

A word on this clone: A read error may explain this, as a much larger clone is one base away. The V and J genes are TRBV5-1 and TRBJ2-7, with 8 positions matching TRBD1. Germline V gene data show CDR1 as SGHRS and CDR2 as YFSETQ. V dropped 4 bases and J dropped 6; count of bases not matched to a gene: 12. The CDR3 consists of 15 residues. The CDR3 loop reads CASSLETGVFGEQYF. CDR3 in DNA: TGCGCCAGCAGCCTCGAGACAGGGGTTTTCGGCGAGCAGTACTTC.

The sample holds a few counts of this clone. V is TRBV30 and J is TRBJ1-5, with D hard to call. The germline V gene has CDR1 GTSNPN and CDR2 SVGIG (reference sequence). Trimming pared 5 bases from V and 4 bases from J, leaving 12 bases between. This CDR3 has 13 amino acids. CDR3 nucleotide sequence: TGTGCCTGGTCCCGGCGCGGGAATCAGCCCCAGCATTTT. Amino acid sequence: CAWSRRGNQPQHF.

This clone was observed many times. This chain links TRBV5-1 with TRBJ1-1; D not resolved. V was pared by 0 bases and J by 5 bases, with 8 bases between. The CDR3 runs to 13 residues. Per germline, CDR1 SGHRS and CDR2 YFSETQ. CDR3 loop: CASSLGGITEAFF. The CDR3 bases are TGCGCCAGCAGCTTGGGCGGGATTACTGAAGCTTTCTTT.

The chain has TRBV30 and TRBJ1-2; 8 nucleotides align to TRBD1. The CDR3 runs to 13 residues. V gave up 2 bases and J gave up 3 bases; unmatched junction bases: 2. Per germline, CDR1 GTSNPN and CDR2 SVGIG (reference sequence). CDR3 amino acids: CAWSRTGHYGYTF. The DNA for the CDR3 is TGTGCCTGGAGTCGGACAGGGCACTATGGCTACACCTTC.

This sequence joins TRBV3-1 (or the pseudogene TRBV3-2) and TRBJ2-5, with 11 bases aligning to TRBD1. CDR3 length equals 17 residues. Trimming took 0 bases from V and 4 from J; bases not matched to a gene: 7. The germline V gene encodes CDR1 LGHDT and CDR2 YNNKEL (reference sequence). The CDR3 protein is CASSQETRGQGGETQYF. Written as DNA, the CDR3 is TGTGCCAGCAGCCAAGAAACTAGGGGACAGGGGGGAGAGACCCAGTACTTC.

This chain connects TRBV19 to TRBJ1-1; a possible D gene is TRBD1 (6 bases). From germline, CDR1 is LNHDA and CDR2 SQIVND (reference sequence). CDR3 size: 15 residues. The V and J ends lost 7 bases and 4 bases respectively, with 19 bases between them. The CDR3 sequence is CASNPGVGLGTEAFF. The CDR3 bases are TGTGCCAGTAACCCAGGGGTCGGGTTGGGCACTGAAGCTTTCTTT.

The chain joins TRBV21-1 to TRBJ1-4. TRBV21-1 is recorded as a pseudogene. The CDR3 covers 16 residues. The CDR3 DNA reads TGTGCCAGCAGCAAAGGTCCCGGGGGGATTAATGAAAAACTGTTTTTT. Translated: CASSKGPGGINEKLFF.

The CDR3 here is CASSQGSGSYNEQFF. The CDR3 coding sequence is TGTGCCAGCAGCCAAGGTAGCGGGAGCTACAATGAGCAGTTCTTC. The chain links TRBV3-1 (or the pseudogene TRBV3-2) to TRBJ2-1, with TRBD2 matching 9 bases. The CDR3 has 15 amino acids. V was clipped by 1 base and J by 3 bases; unmatched bases: 1. Germline lookup yields CDR1 LGHDT and CDR2 YNNKEL (reference sequence).